What follows are 9 T cell receptor beta chains derived from one specimen sequenced in a study of T cell changes during pregnancy in multiple sclerosis. TCRdb's copy holds only in-frame clones and misses some; the assay was immunoSEQ multiplex PCR. This table has approximately 100,000 clones, under 95% appearing once. Sample: peripheral blood, taken after pregnancy. The receptors here all came from a female donor in good health, enrolled as a control in a pregnancy study.

The gene calls are TRBV6-5 and TRBJ2-5, with D perhaps matching TRBD2 (6 bases). The V end was cut by 9 bases, the J end by 5 bases, with 22 bases between. Germline CDR1 MNHEY, CDR2 SVGAGI. The CDR3 has 15 residues. Here the CDR3 reads CASTKPGGTRETQYF. The CDR3 nucleotides are TGTGCCAGTACCAAGCCCGGGGGAACTCGGGAGACCCAGTACTTC.

This clone was seen more than once but under ten times. This chain joins TRBV6-4 and TRBJ2-1, with 14 bases aligning to TRBD2. The trim removed 2 bases at V and 8 bases at J, leaving 11 bases unmatched. Germline values: CDR1 MRHNA, CDR2 SNTAGT. This CDR3 region has 18 residues. The CDR3 sequence is CASSDGALTSGGAYEQFF. The CDR3 DNA is TGTGCCAGCAGTGACGGGGCCTTGACTAGCGGGGGGGCCTATGAGCAGTTCTTC.

This chain joins TRBV6-5 and TRBJ1-6; tentatively, D is TRBD1 (6 bases). Per the germline V gene, CDR1 is MNHEY and CDR2 is SVGAGI. The CDR3 has 13 amino acids. V was clipped by 7 bases and J by 11 bases, with 15 bases between them. The CDR3 DNA is TGTGCCAGCAAGGGGGGGACTCGTACACCCCTCCACTTT. Its translation: CASKGGTRTPLHF.

CDR3 amino acids: CASSLTTGTETQYF. CDR3 nucleotide sequence: TGTGCCAGCAGTCTTACTACAGGGACGGAGACCCAGTACTTC. The chain joins TRBV28 to TRBJ2-5; weak D call: TRBD1 (6 bases). CDR3 length: 14 residues. Germline assignment: CDR1 MDHEN and CDR2 SYDVKM. V lost 5 bases and J lost 5, with 15 bases in between.

The J gene is TRBJ2-5, the V gene TRBV12-5, with 8 nucleotides matching TRBD2. CDR1 is LGHNT, CDR2 FRNRAP, per germline. This CDR3 has 16 residues. V shed 2 bases and J 3 bases; nucleotides not matched to a gene: 8. The CDR3 here is CASGLMWAGGEETQYF. The CDR3, as DNA: TGTGCTAGTGGTTTGATGTGGGCCGGGGGGGAAGAGACCCAGTACTTC.

The chain has TRBV5-1 and TRBJ2-3; D not certain. The germline V gene encodes CDR1 SGHRS and CDR2 YFSETQ. V dropped 0 bases and J dropped 7 bases, with 9 bases sitting between them. The CDR3 has 13 residues. For the CDR3, the DNA is TGCGCCAGCAGCTTGGCTAGTTCAAATACGCAGTATTTT. Translation gives CASSLASSNTQYF. Looking up the rest from reference TRBV5-1 and TRBJ2-3 gives the full variable domain: KAGVTQTPRYLIKTRGQQVTLSCSPISGHRSVSWYQQTPGQGLQFLFEYFSETQRNKGNFPGRFSGRQFSNSRSEMNVSTLELGDSALYLCASSLASSNTQYFGPGTRLTVL.

The chain employs TRBV5-6 and TRBJ2-1, with unresolved D. From germline, CDR1 is SGHDT and CDR2 YYEEEE. V dropped 0 bases and J dropped 6 bases, with 7 bases sitting between them. There are 13 residues in the CDR3. The CDR3 bases are TGTGCCAGCAGCTTGGCCAGTTCCAATGAGCAGTTCTTC. It translates to CASSLASSNEQFF.

The J gene is TRBJ1-5, the V gene TRBV14, with no clear D. The V end lost 1 base, the J end lost 9 bases, and 10 bases lay between the germline ends. This CDR3 spans 13 amino acids. Germline lookup yields CDR1 SGHDN and CDR2 FVKESK. CDR3 amino acids: CASSQAQSGPQHF. In DNA form, the CDR3 reads TGTGCCAGCAGCCAAGCTCAGTCGGGGCCCCAGCATTTT.

V gene TRBV19 combines with J gene TRBJ2-5; TRBD1 agrees at 10 bases. CDR1 is LNHDA, CDR2 SQIVND, per germline (reference sequence). CDR3 length: 11 amino acids. The CDR3 here is CGSGQGETQYF. CDR3 bases: TGTGGCTCGGGACAGGGGGAGACCCAGTACTTC.